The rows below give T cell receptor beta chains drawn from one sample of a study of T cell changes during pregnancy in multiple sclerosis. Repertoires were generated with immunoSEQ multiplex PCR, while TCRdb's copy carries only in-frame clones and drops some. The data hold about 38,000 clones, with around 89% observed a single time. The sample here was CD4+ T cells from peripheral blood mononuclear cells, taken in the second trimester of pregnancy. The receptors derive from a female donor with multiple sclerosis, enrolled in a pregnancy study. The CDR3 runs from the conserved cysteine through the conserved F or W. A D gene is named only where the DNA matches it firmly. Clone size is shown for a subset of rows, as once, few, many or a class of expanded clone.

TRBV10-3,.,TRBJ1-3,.,TGTGCCATCAGTTGGGGGGGTACTGGAAACACCATATATTTT,CAISWGGTGNTIYF
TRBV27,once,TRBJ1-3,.,TGTGCCAGCAGAAGATCAGACTCCTCTGGAAACACCATATATTTT,CASRRSDSSGNTIYF
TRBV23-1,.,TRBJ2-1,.,TGCGCCAGCAGTCAACGGACACACCTGGTCAGGCCAGAGGGGGACAATGAGCAGTTCTTC,CASSQRTHLVRPEGDNEQFF
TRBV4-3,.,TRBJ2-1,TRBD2,TGCGCCAGCAGCCAAAAAGCCCGGGGGAGGGGAGACAATGAGCAGTTCTTC,CASSQKARGRGDNEQFF
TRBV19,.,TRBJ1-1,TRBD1,TGTGCCAGTAGTATTGTAGGGGGCTTGAGTACTGAAGCTTTCTTT,CASSIVGGLSTEAFF
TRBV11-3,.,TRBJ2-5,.,TGTGCCAGCAGCTTATTTTTGCAGGGGAGAGAGACCCAGTACTTC,CASSLFLQGRETQYF
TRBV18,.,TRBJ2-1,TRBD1,TGTGCCAGCTCGCCACCGGGACAGGGGTACAATGAGCAGTTCTTC,CASSPPGQGYNEQFF
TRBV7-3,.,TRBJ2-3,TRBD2,TGTGCCAGCAGCTTTTTTAGCGGGAGTTCGGATACGCAGTATTTT,CASSFFSGSSDTQYF
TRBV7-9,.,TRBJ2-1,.,TGTGCCAGCAGCTTAGAGTTAGCTACGGGAGAGCATTTTAATGAGCAGTTCTTC,CASSLELATGEHFNEQFF
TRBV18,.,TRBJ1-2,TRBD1,TGTGCCAGCTCAACCGGAGCAGGGGGAAACTATGGCTACACCTTC,CASSTGAGGNYGYTF